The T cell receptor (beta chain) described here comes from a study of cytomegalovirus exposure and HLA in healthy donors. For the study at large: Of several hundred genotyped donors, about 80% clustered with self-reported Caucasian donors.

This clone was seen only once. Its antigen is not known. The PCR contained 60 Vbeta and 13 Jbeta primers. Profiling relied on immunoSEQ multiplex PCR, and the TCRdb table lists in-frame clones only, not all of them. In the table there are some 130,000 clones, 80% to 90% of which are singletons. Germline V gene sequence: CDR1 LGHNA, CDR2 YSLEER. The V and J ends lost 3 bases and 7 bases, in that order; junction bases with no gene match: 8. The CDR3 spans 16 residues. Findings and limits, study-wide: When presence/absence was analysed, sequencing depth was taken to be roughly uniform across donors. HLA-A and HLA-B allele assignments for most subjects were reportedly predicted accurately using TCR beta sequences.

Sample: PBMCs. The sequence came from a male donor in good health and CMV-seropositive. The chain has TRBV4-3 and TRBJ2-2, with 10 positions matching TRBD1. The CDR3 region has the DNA TGCGCCAGCAGCCACTCTGACAGGGGGCTTGGCGGGGAGCTGTTTTTT. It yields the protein CASSHSDRGLGGELFF.